A selection of T cell receptor beta chains follows, all from one sample in a study of shared clonotypes between healthy human individuals. The repertoire was sequenced with immunoSEQ multiplex PCR; TCRdb's copy has only in-frame clones and lacks some. The sample has over a million clones; around 97% are singletons. Sequencing was performed on naive CD4+ T cells sorted from blood. Receptors originate from a man aged 30 to 39 in good health. The CDR3 runs from the conserved cysteine through the conserved F or W. Each record gives: J gene, V gene, D gene, clone size, CDR3 protein, CDR3 DNA. D genes are given only for firm matches. Clone sizes are given selectively: once, few, many, or a class where the clone is expanded.

j_call: TRBJ2-7; v_call: TRBV5-6; d_call: .; clone_size: .; cdr3_aa: CASSFRTAGIYEQYF; cdr3_nt: TGTGCCAGCAGCTTTCGGACGGCTGGGATCTACGAGCAGTACTTC
j_call: TRBJ2-1; v_call: TRBV18; d_call: TRBD2; clone_size: .; cdr3_aa: CASSPPASGINEQLF; cdr3_nt: TGTGCCAGCTCACCACCAGCTAGCGGGATCAATGAGCAGCTCTTC
j_call: TRBJ2-7; v_call: TRBV28; d_call: .; clone_size: .; cdr3_aa: CASRNYEQYF; cdr3_nt: TGTGCCAGCAGGAACTACGAGCAGTACTTC
j_call: TRBJ1-4; v_call: TRBV9; d_call: .; clone_size: .; cdr3_aa: CASSPSGGSNEKLFF; cdr3_nt: TGTGCCAGCAGTCCAAGTGGGGGGTCTAATGAAAAACTGTTTTTT
j_call: TRBJ1-5; v_call: TRBV5-1; d_call: .; clone_size: few; cdr3_aa: CASSLAGSGQPQHF; cdr3_nt: TGCGCCAGCAGCTTGGCAGGGTCAGGACAGCCCCAGCATTTT
j_call: TRBJ2-7; v_call: TRBV25-1; d_call: TRBD1; clone_size: .; cdr3_aa: CASSWTGHTYEQYF; cdr3_nt: TGTGCCAGCAGCTGGACAGGGCATACCTACGAGCAGTACTTC
j_call: TRBJ1-3; v_call: TRBV30; d_call: .; clone_size: .; cdr3_aa: CAWTAHAGSSGNTIYF; cdr3_nt: TGTGCCTGGACAGCCCATGCGGGATCCTCTGGAAACACCATATATTTT
j_call: TRBJ1-4; v_call: TRBV7-7; d_call: .; clone_size: .; cdr3_aa: CASSPGSGEKLFF; cdr3_nt: TGTGCTAGCAGCCCCGGTTCGGGTGAAAAACTGTTTTTT
j_call: TRBJ1-2; v_call: TRBV4-1; d_call: .; clone_size: .; cdr3_aa: CASSQGDGDYGYTF; cdr3_nt: TGCGCCAGCAGCCAAGGGGACGGCGACTATGGCTACACCTTC
j_call: TRBJ1-2; v_call: TRBV5-8; d_call: .; clone_size: .; cdr3_aa: CASSSTDMEGVYGYTF; cdr3_nt: TGTGCCAGCAGCTCTACCGACATGGAAGGAGTCTATGGCTACACCTTC
j_call: TRBJ2-1; v_call: TRBV5-6; d_call: TRBD2; clone_size: .; cdr3_aa: CASSLSGRPYNEQFF; cdr3_nt: TGTGCCAGCAGCTTAAGCGGGAGGCCCTACAATGAGCAGTTCTTC
j_call: TRBJ2-2; v_call: TRBV11-2; d_call: .; clone_size: .; cdr3_aa: CASSLEVPSVTGELFF; cdr3_nt: TGTGCCAGCAGCTTAGAGGTGCCCAGCGTCACCGGGGAGCTGTTTTTT
j_call: TRBJ2-1; v_call: TRBV12-5; d_call: TRBD2; clone_size: .; cdr3_aa: CASGLAGGVFYNEQFF; cdr3_nt: TGTGCTAGTGGTTTGGCCGGGGGGGTGTTCTACAATGAGCAGTTCTTC
j_call: TRBJ2-7; v_call: TRBV5-1; d_call: .; clone_size: .; cdr3_aa: CASSPRGRKYEQYF; cdr3_nt: TGCGCCAGCAGCCCACGGGGGAGAAAGTACGAGCAGTACTTC
j_call: TRBJ1-5; v_call: TRBV5-6; d_call: .; clone_size: .; cdr3_aa: CASSFGGSNQPQHF; cdr3_nt: TGTGCCAGCAGCTTTGGAGGTAGCAATCAGCCCCAGCATTTT
j_call: TRBJ2-1; v_call: TRBV11-3; d_call: .; clone_size: .; cdr3_aa: CASSLVVGAEQFF; cdr3_nt: TGTGCCAGCAGCTTAGTTGTTGGGGCTGAGCAGTTCTTC
j_call: TRBJ1-2; v_call: TRBV6-1; d_call: .; clone_size: .; cdr3_aa: CASSEARTVYGYTF; cdr3_nt: TGTGCCAGCAGTGAAGCCCGGACAGTTTATGGCTACACCTTC
j_call: TRBJ1-1; v_call: TRBV4-3; d_call: .; clone_size: few; cdr3_aa: CASSQDNRNTEAFF; cdr3_nt: TGCGCCAGCAGCCAAGATAACCGGAACACTGAAGCTTTCTTT
j_call: TRBJ2-3; v_call: TRBV7-9; d_call: .; clone_size: .; cdr3_aa: CASSAPGPKTADTQYF; cdr3_nt: TGTGCCAGCAGCGCCCCGGGACCAAAGACCGCAGATACGCAGTATTTT
j_call: TRBJ2-7; v_call: TRBV2; d_call: .; clone_size: .; cdr3_aa: CASSEVGAYEQYF; cdr3_nt: TGTGCCAGCAGTGAGGTCGGGGCCTACGAGCAGTACTTC
j_call: TRBJ2-2; v_call: TRBV27; d_call: .; clone_size: once; cdr3_aa: CASTSHSDSIFSGELFF; cdr3_nt: TGTGCCAGCACTTCACATTCCGACAGTATTTTTTCCGGGGAGCTGTTTTTT
j_call: TRBJ2-3; v_call: TRBV2; d_call: TRBD2; clone_size: .; cdr3_aa: CASSGSGGSTDTQYF; cdr3_nt: TGTGCCAGCAGTGGGTCGGGGGGATCCACAGATACGCAGTATTTT
j_call: TRBJ1-4; v_call: TRBV9; d_call: .; clone_size: .; cdr3_aa: CASSRGGFGEKLFF; cdr3_nt: TGTGCCAGCAGCCGAGGGGGTTTCGGAGAAAAACTGTTTTTT
j_call: TRBJ2-3; v_call: TRBV6-1; d_call: .; clone_size: .; cdr3_aa: CASRARGAADTQYF; cdr3_nt: TGTGCCAGCAGGGCCCGGGGGGCTGCAGATACGCAGTATTTT
j_call: TRBJ1-1; v_call: TRBV6-5; d_call: TRBD1; clone_size: .; cdr3_aa: CASGPLSAGGTEAFF; cdr3_nt: TGTGCCAGCGGCCCGCTCTCGGCAGGGGGCACTGAAGCTTTCTTT
j_call: TRBJ2-3; v_call: TRBV18; d_call: TRBD1; clone_size: .; cdr3_aa: CASSPLGQGGGTDTQYF; cdr3_nt: TGTGCCAGCTCACCCCTAGGACAGGGAGGAGGCACAGATACGCAGTATTTT
j_call: TRBJ2-7; v_call: TRBV29-1; d_call: TRBD2; clone_size: .; cdr3_aa: CSVATSGGFSYEQYF; cdr3_nt: TGCAGCGTTGCTACTAGCGGGGGTTTTTCCTACGAGCAGTACTTC
j_call: TRBJ2-7; v_call: TRBV28; d_call: .; clone_size: .; cdr3_aa: CASSTGNYEQYF; cdr3_nt: TGTGCCAGCAGTACCGGGAACTACGAGCAGTACTTC
j_call: TRBJ2-3; v_call: TRBV28; d_call: TRBD2; clone_size: .; cdr3_aa: CASRELYAGGTDTQYF; cdr3_nt: TGTGCCAGCAGAGAACTGTACGCGGGAGGCACAGATACGCAGTATTTT
j_call: TRBJ2-7; v_call: TRBV6-1; d_call: .; clone_size: .; cdr3_aa: CASSGSEQYF; cdr3_nt: TGTGCCAGCAGTGGCTCCGAGCAGTACTTC
j_call: TRBJ2-2; v_call: TRBV30; d_call: .; clone_size: .; cdr3_aa: CAWSVLSGGELFF; cdr3_nt: TGTGCCTGGAGTGTACTTTCCGGCGGGGAGCTGTTTTTT
j_call: TRBJ2-5; v_call: TRBV5-1; d_call: TRBD1; clone_size: .; cdr3_aa: CASSAGTGGDETQYF; cdr3_nt: TGCGCCAGCAGCGCCGGGACAGGGGGCGACGAGACCCAGTACTTC
j_call: TRBJ2-1; v_call: TRBV5-1; d_call: TRBD2; clone_size: .; cdr3_aa: CASSYYLAGGKYEQFF; cdr3_nt: TGCGCCAGCAGCTATTATCTAGCGGGAGGCAAGTATGAGCAGTTCTTC
j_call: TRBJ2-7; v_call: TRBV7-9; d_call: .; clone_size: .; cdr3_aa: CASSLVLYEQYF; cdr3_nt: TGTGCCAGCAGCTTAGTTCTCTACGAGCAGTACTTC